This T cell receptor beta chain was documented in a study of blood T cell repertoires in COVID-19. Study at large: Sources were T cells, B-cell-depleted T cells, or PBMCs; the material itself was cDNA or gDNA.

The assay was immunoSEQ multiplex PCR, and TCRdb's table has in-frame clones only and misses some. The profile shows 150,000 to 200,000 clones, just over 85% of them singletons. Residents of around 24 US areas, aged roughly 18 to 89 years, made up the participants. Participants had their cohort set by participant-reported clinical history. V dropped 0 bases and J dropped 0 bases, with 13 bases sitting between them. Germline V gene sequence: CDR1 GTSNPN, CDR2 SVGIG (reference sequence). The CDR3 has 16 amino acids. The source material was PBMCs or T cells enriched from blood (not recorded which). This receptor was obtained from a woman aged 18-29 years who had recovered from COVID-19. The V gene is TRBV30, the J gene TRBJ2-3, with a tentative D call TRBD1 (5 bases). Here the CDR3 DNA reads TGTGCCTGGAGTGTACGACAGCAGTCTAGCACAGATACGCAGTATTTT. Its translation is CAWSVRQQSSTDTQYF.